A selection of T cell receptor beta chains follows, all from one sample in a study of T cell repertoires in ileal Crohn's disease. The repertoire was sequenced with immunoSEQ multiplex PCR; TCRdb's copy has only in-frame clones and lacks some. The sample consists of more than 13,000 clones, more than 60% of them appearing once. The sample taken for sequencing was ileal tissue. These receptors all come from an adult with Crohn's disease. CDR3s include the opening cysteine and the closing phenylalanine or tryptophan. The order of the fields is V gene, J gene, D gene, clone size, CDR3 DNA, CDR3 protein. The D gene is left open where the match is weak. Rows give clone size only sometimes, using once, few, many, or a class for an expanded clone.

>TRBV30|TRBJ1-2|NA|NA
TGTGCCTCCTCCCGGACACGTCTGAACTATGGCTACACCTTC
CASSRTRLNYGYTF
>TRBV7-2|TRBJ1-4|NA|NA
TGTGCCAGCAGCCGCCTTTGGACAGCCATAGGCGAAAAACTGTTTTTT
CASSRLWTAIGEKLFF
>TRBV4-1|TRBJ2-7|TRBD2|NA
TGCGCCAGCAGCGTAACACTAACTAGCGGGAGATTCTCCTACGAGCAGTACTTC
CASSVTLTSGRFSYEQYF
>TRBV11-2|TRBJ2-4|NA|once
TGTGCCAGCAGCCTCAGCCCCATGCTAGCCAAAAACATTCAGTACTTC
CASSLSPMLAKNIQYF
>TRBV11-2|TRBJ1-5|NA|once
TGTGCCAGCAGCCCAGGAGATCGGCAGCCCCAGCATTTT
CASSPGDRQPQHF
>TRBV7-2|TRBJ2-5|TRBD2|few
TGTGCCAGCAGCTACGGACTAGGCGGAGAGACCCAGTACTTC
CASSYGLGGETQYF
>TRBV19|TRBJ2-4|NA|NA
TGTGCCAGTAGTATAGGCAAAAACATTCAGTACTTC
CASSIGKNIQYF
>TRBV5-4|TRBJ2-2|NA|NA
TGTGCCAGCAGCTTGGTAGGGTCAGGGACCGGGGAGCTGTTTTTT
CASSLVGSGTGELFF
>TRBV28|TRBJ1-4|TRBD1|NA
TGTGCCAGCAGTTCCACACAGGGGGAAGATGAAAAACTGTTTTTT
CASSSTQGEDEKLFF
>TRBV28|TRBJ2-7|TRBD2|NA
TGTGCCAGCACCCGGACTAGCGGATCCTACGAGCAGTACTTC
CASTRTSGSYEQYF
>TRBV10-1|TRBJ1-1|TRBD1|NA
TGCGCCAGCAGTGGCCCCGGGACAGGACCAGCTGAAGCTTTCTTT
CASSGPGTGPAEAFF
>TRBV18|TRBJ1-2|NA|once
TGTGCCAGCACCCCAGGTCTCAACTATGGCTACACCTTC
CASTPGLNYGYTF
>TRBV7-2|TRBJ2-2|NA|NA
TGTGCCAGCAGCAGGGGAGCAAACACCGGGGAGCTGTTTTTT
CASSRGANTGELFF
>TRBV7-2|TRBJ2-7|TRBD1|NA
TGTGCCAGCAGCTTAGGTGGACAGGGAAACTCCTACGAGCAGTACTTC
CASSLGGQGNSYEQYF
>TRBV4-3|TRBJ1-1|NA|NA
TGCGCCAGCAGCCGGGGAGGCTTGAACACTGAAGCTTTCTTT
CASSRGGLNTEAFF
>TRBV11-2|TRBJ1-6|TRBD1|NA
TGTGCCAGCAGGCCGGGGGACAGGGTTCATCCCCTCCACTTT
CASRPGDRVHPLHF
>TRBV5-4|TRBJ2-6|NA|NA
TGTGCCAGCAGTTTTCCGGGACACCCCCTCTCTGGGGCCAACGTCCTGACTTTC
CASSFPGHPLSGANVLTF
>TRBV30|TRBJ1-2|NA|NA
TGTGCCTGGAGTGTGGCTAGTATGGGCTACACCTTC
CAWSVASMGYTF
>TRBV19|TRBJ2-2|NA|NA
TGTGCCAGTAGTATAGATTGGGGGACCGGGGAGCTGTTTTTT
CASSIDWGTGELFF
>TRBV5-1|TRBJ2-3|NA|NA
TGCGCCAGCAGCTTGGCATGGACGGCAGATACGCAGTATTTT
CASSLAWTADTQYF
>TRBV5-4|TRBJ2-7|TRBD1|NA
TGTGCCAGCGGCCGACAGGGTGTATACGAGCAGTACTTC
CASGRQGVYEQYF
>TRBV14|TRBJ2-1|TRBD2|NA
TGTGCCAGCAGCCAAAGACCCCTAGCGGGCCAGGAGCAGTTCTTC
CASSQRPLAGQEQFF
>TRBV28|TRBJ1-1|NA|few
TGTGCCAGCAGTTTAGATCAGGGAGACACTGAAGCTTTCTTT
CASSLDQGDTEAFF
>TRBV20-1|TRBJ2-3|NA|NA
TGCAGTGCTAGAGAGGGCAGGCTGCAGTATTTT
CSAREGRLQYF
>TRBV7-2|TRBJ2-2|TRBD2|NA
TGTGCCAGCAGCTTACATATTAGCGGGACGGCCGGGGAGCTGTTTTTT
CASSLHISGTAGELFF
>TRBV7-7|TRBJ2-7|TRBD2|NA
TGTGCCAGCTCTGGTCTAGCGGACCCGTTATTGTCGTACTTC
CASSGLADPLLSYF
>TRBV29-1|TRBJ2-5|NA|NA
TGCAGCGTTGTTGGGCCAGAGACCCAGTACTTC
CSVVGPETQYF
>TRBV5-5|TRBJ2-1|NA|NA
TGTGCCAGCAGCTTCCTCAATGAGCAGTTCTTC
CASSFLNEQFF
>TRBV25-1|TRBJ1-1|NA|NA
TGTGCCAGCAGATACAGGGAGACGGACACTGAAGCTTTCTTT
CASRYRETDTEAFF
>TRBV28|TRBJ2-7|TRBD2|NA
TGTGCCAGCAGACCAGCGGGAGTGGCCCACGAGCAGTACTTC
CASRPAGVAHEQYF
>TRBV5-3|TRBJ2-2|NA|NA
TGTGCCAGAAGCGAGAGCCACAGGGCCCTTGGGCTCACCGGGGAGCTGTTTTTT
CARSESHRALGLTGELFF
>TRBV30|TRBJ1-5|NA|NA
TGTGCCTGGAGTATTGGGACATGGGATCAGCCCCAGCATTTT
CAWSIGTWDQPQHF
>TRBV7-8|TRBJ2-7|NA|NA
TGTGCCAGCAGCTTCTGGGGTTACGAGCAGTACTTC
CASSFWGYEQYF
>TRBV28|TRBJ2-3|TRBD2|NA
TGTGCCAGCAGTTTGCCGGGAGGGAAGGCAGATACGCAGTATTTT
CASSLPGGKADTQYF
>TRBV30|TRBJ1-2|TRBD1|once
TGTGCCTGGAGTGTGACAGGGGACTATGGCTACACCTTC
CAWSVTGDYGYTF
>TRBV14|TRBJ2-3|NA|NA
TGTGCCAGCAGCCAACGGACAGACACAGATACGCAGTATTTT
CASSQRTDTDTQYF
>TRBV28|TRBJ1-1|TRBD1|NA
TGTGCCAGCAGTTTACGACAGGGAGTCACTGAAGCTTTCTTT
CASSLRQGVTEAFF
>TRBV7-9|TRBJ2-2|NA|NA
TGTGCCAGCAGCTTAATTTTAGGGGACCCCGGGGAGCTGTTTTTT
CASSLILGDPGELFF
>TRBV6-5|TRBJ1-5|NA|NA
TGTGCCAGCAGGGGGCACGTCAATCAGCCCCAGCATTTT
CASRGHVNQPQHF
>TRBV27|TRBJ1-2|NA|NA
TGTGCCAGCAGTAACACGGGCTACCATGGCTACACCTTC
CASSNTGYHGYTF
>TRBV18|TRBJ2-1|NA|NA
TGTGCCAGCTCACCGGATCTCTCCTACAATGAGCAGTTCTTC
CASSPDLSYNEQFF
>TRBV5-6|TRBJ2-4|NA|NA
TGTGCCAGCAGCTTGATCTCCGGGCCATTGCGGTTC
CASSLISGPLRF
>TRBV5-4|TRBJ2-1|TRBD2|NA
TGTGCCAGCAGCTCCGGGACTAGCAATAGGCACAATGAGCAGTTCTTC
CASSSGTSNRHNEQFF
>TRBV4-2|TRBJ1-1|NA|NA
TGTGCCAGCGACCTGGGACCGAGCACTGAAGCTTTCTTT
CASDLGPSTEAFF
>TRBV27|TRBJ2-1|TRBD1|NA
TGTGCCAGCAGTTTATCGGGACAGCCCTACAATGAGCAGTTCTTC
CASSLSGQPYNEQFF
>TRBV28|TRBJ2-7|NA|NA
TGTGCCAGCAGAACAGCGGCCTCCTACGAGCAGTACTTC
CASRTAASYEQYF
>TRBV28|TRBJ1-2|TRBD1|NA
TGTGCCAGCAGCTCCCCGTGGGGACAGGGCTATGGCTACACCTTC
CASSSPWGQGYGYTF
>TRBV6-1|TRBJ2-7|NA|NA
TGTGCCAGCAGTGAAGACGGGTTAACCCCTATCTACGAGCAGTACTTC
CASSEDGLTPIYEQYF
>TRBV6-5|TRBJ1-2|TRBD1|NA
TGTGCCAGCAGTTCCGCCTTGGACAGGGGAGTGGGCTACACCTTC
CASSSALDRGVGYTF
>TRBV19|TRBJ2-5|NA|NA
TGTGCCAGTAGTATAGATCGGTCCCGGGTAGAGACCCAGTACTTC
CASSIDRSRVETQYF
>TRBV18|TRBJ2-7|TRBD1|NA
TGTGCCAGCTTACAGGGGGCCTCCTACGAGCAGTACTTC
CASLQGASYEQYF
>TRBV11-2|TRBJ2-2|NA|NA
TGTGCCAGCAGCACAGGGATTGCCGCAGGGACCACCGGGGAGCTGTTTTTT
CASSTGIAAGTTGELFF